Sequencing of this T cell receptor (beta chain) was carried out in a study of T-cell memory formation after mild COVID-19 (dated by TCRdb to the early 2020s). For context, the study as a whole: TCR sequence clusters from the two donors were largely donor specific. Two young, previously healthy adult volunteers, one female and one male, were included in the cohort. Longitudinal TCRalpha and TCRbeta repertoire sequencing tracked T-cell clones expanding and contracting after mild COVID-19 in a couple of donors.

Results and caveats for the whole study, not just this receptor: Contracting CD4+ clones were found mainly in CM and EM memory subsets, while CD8+ clones were enriched in EMRA. Balanced CD4/CD8 phenotypes were observed for clones contracting from day 15 to 85, whereas a bias towards CD4+ was observed for a second wave of clones expanding from day 15 to 37. The study included only two mild cases, and larger cohorts that include severe cases with pre-infection samples were judged to be necessary. Whether the second-wave clones peaking on day 37 were SARS-CoV-2 specific was not confirmed. Some responding clones were detected in pre-infection memory, which suggested that pre-existing cross-reactive memory T cells had joined the SARS-CoV-2 response.

Regarding this clonotype: What this receptor recognizes is not known. The input lacks base qualities; no much larger clone sits a single base away.

TCRdb records Illumina NovaSeq 6000 as the sequencer. cDNA libraries for TCRalpha and TCRbeta were prepared by 5'RACE using constant-segment primers, with sample barcodes and unique molecular identifiers added. Trizol reagent was used to extract RNA from every sample. The libraries were amplified in two PCR steps, and the second step added a second sample barcode and Illumina TruSeq adapters. Sequencing of libraries was performed on an Illumina NovaSeq with 2 x 150 bp paired-end reads. The study's processing was this. Demultiplexing of reads and collapsing into UMI-guided consensus sequences were performed with migec v1.2.7. Using mixcr v2.1.11, UMI consensuses were aligned to TRA and TRB V and J templates and then assembled into clonotypes. Clonotypes were classified as expanded or contracted when called significant by both edgeR and NoisET, with noise models trained on biological replicates. For edgeR calls, the thresholds were a false discovery rate-adjusted p below 0.01 and a log2 fold-change of 1. As an exploratory analysis of dynamics, max-normalized trajectories of the 1000 most abundant clonotypes were examined by PCA with hierarchical clustering. Separately sequenced CD4+ and CD8+ repertoires were used to assign the CD4 or CD8 phenotype of responding clones. TCRdb handled the public reads itself, with Q25 trimming in fastp and clone calling in MiXCR, and kept productive beta chains. Entries that share a CDR3 protein sequence are merged under the most common genes and DNA. The V and J calls shown here were made by TCRdb, not taken from the authors' results. Counted in this sample were about 200,000 distinct CDR3 sequences; 9.5% to 10% of them appeared once. Roughly 3.5% of the sample belongs to the ten largest clones.

Ficoll-Paque density gradient centrifugation was used to isolate PBMCs. V gives up 7 bases and J gives up 2 bases, and the segment between their germline ends measures 23 bases. The CDR3 measures 17 amino acids from cysteine to phenylalanine. Of the read, only the CDR3 DNA is kept; its 51 bases are in frame from base 1. CDR1 and CDR2, per the germline V gene, are SGHTA and FQGNSA. The sequenced material came from PBMCs or a T cell subset sorted from them (not recorded which). The TCR comes from a man between 18 and 29 years old who had mild COVID-19 (a few samples of this study predate the infection). The sample titles of this study are shuffled in the database, so cell type and time point are left out; the donor was told from shared clones. Recombination linked TRBV7-2 to TRBJ1-2; TRBD1 is possibly the D segment (5 matching bases). The CDR3 protein sequence reads: CASMGLGQPSSNYGYTF. The DNA sequence reads TGTGCCAGCATGGGCTTGGGGCAGCCGAGCTCCAACTATGGCTACACCTTC.